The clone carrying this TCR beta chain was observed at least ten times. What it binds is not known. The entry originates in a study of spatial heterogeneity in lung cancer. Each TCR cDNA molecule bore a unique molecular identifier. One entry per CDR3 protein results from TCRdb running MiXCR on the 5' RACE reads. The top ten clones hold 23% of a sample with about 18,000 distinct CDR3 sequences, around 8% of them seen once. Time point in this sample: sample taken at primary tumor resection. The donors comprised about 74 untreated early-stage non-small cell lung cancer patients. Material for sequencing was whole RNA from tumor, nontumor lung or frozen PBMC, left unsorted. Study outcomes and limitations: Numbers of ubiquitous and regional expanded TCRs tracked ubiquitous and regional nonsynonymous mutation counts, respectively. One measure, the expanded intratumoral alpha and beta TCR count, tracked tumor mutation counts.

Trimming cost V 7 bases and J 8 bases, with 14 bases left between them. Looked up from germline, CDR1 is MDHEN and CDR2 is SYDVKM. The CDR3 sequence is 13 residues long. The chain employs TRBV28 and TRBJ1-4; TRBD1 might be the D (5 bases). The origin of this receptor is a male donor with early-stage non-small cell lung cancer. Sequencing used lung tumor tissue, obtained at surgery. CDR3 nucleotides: TGTGCCAGCATGGGGGGGACGGTGGAAAAACTGTTTTTT. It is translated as CASMGGTVEKLFF.